The present TCR beta chain was sequenced within a study of blood T cell repertoires in COVID-19. This clone was seen repeatedly, ten times or more. In germline, CDR1 is SGHRS, CDR2 YFSETQ. The CDR3 consists of 13 residues. V was cut by 4 bases and J by 1 base, with 8 bases left in between. Produced via immunoSEQ multiplex PCR; TCRdb's table is partial and in-frame only. The data contain 300,000 or so clones, around 80% of them seen just once; the ten biggest clones take up 0.95% to 1.5%. V gene TRBV5-1 combines with J gene TRBJ2-5; D may be TRBD2 (5 bases). Sequencing used peripheral blood. The clonotype originates from a woman aged 50 to 60 with acute or convalescent COVID-19. DNA for the CDR3: TGCGCCAGCAGCGAGGGCTTCCAAGAGACCCAGTACTTC. Its translation is CASSEGFQETQYF.